This passage covers 20 T cell receptor beta chains from one sample sequenced in a study of shared clonotypes between healthy human individuals. Only in-frame clones appear in the TCRdb table, and some are missing; sequencing was by immunoSEQ multiplex PCR. The sample contains some 2,400,000 clones, roughly 95% of which appear only once. The sequenced material came from naive CD4+ T cells sorted from blood. Noted subset: CD45RA+ positively selected. These receptors were taken from a man younger than 35 in good health.

The chain carries TRBV4-2 and TRBJ2-1; tentatively, D is TRBD1 (6 bases). Looked up from germline, CDR1 is LGHNA and CDR2 is YNFKEQ. V lost 1 base and J 5 bases, leaving 15 bases between the germline ends. The CDR3 is 16 amino acids. DNA of the CDR3: TGTGCCAGCAGCCAAGGATCTCCAAGGGGGAACAATGAGCAGTTCTTC. Residues: CASSQGSPRGNNEQFF.

The chain has TRBV9 and TRBJ2-7; D is possibly TRBD1 or TRBD2 (5 bases each). V was clipped by 0 bases and J by 0 bases, with 10 bases between them. There are 15 residues in the CDR3. Germline assignment: CDR1 SGDLS and CDR2 YYNGEE. The CDR3 protein is CASSVAGTHSYEQYF. The CDR3 DNA is TGTGCCAGCAGCGTAGCGGGGACCCACTCCTACGAGCAGTACTTC. The full variable domain, in which reference TRBV9 and TRBJ2-7 provide the parts outside the CDR3, is DSGVTQTPKHLITATGQRVTLRCSPRSGDLSVYWYQQSLDQGLQFLIQYYNGEERAKGNILERFSAQQFPDLHSELNLSSLELGDSALYFCASSVAGTHSYEQYFGPGTRLTVT.

The rearrangement joins TRBV5-1 to TRBJ2-7; 11 bases match TRBD1. J was trimmed by 4 bases and V by 0 bases; bases with no gene match: 6. The CDR3 is 16 residues long. In germline, CDR1 is SGHRS, CDR2 YFSETQ. CDR3 bases: TGCGCCAGCAGCTTGGCCTCGGGACAGGGGGAGTACGAGCAGTACTTC. Translated, it gives CASSLASGQGEYEQYF.

Notes on this clone: The same CDR3 also results from other DNA sequences found in this sample. This chain joins TRBV7-2 and TRBJ2-7; D call uncertain. Germline V gene data show CDR1 as SGHTA and CDR2 as FQGNSA. The CDR3 has 11 amino acids. V dropped 5 bases and J dropped 1 base, with 3 bases sitting between them. CDR3 residues: CASSPSYEQYF. CDR3 sequence (DNA): TGTGCCAGCAGCCCGTCCTACGAGCAGTACTTC.

The chain carries TRBV7-8 and TRBJ1-5; 9 bases fit TRBD1. The CDR3 spans 16 residues. Germline V CDR1 and CDR2: SGHVS, FQNEAQ. Germline trimming cut 4 bases from V and 5 bases from J; bases unmatched to any gene: 9. CDR3 amino acids: CASSWGSGQGYQPQHF. The CDR3 DNA is TGTGCCAGCAGCTGGGGTTCGGGACAGGGATATCAGCCCCAGCATTTT.

The rearrangement uses TRBV5-1 and TRBJ2-1; 8 bases are a match to TRBD2. CDR1 is SGHRS, CDR2 YFSETQ, per germline. V was clipped by 1 base and J by 7 bases; unmatched bases: 7. The CDR3 consists of 15 residues. The CDR3 DNA follows: TGCGCCAGCAGCTTGATGACTAGCGAGTCGAATGAGCAGTTCTTC. Translated, it gives CASSLMTSESNEQFF.

The chain is built from TRBV4-1 and TRBJ1-6, with D unresolved. This CDR3 contains 17 residues. Trimming cost V 1 base and J 0 bases, with 10 bases left between them. CDR1 and CDR2 (germline): MGHRA, YSYEKL. For the CDR3, the DNA is TGCGCCAGCAGCCAAGCCTCCGGGAGCTCCTATAATTCACCCCTCCACTTT. Encoded protein: CASSQASGSSYNSPLHF.

The chain has TRBV5-1 and TRBJ2-5, with TRBD2 identical over 10 bases. The CDR3 extends over 14 amino acids. Germline loops: CDR1 SGHRS, CDR2 YFSETQ. J was trimmed by 4 bases and V by 5 bases; bases with no gene match: 5. In nucleotides, the CDR3 is TGCGCCAGCAGGTCTAGCGGGGGACCAGAGACCCAGTACTTC. Its translation: CASRSSGGPETQYF.

This chain connects TRBV9 to TRBJ2-7; 12 bases line up with TRBD1. The CDR3 is 16 residues long. CDR1 is SGDLS, CDR2 YYNGEE, per germline. The trim removed 0 bases at V and 7 bases at J, leaving 8 bases unmatched. CDR3 DNA sequence: TGTGCCAGCAGCGTAGACCCGGGACAGGGGGCAGAGGAGCAGTACTTC. Its protein is CASSVDPGQGAEEQYF.

The CDR3 sequence: CASSLHPWNTIYF. The CDR3 coding sequence is TGTGCCAGCAGTCTCCATCCGTGGAACACCATATATTTT. The J gene is TRBJ1-3, the V gene TRBV6-1, with D unresolved. The CDR3 totals 13 residues. Germline CDR1 reads MNHNS; CDR2 reads SASEGT. V lost 5 bases and J 7 bases, leaving 12 bases between the germline ends.

The chain has TRBV30 and TRBJ2-5; D is perhaps TRBD2 (6 bases). The V end was cut by 1 base, the J end by 5 bases, with 20 bases between. The V gene's germline CDR1 is GTSNPN and CDR2 SVGIG (reference sequence). The CDR3 loop spans 16 amino acids. In nucleotides, the CDR3 is TGTGCCTGGAGTGAGGTGCGGGGTGCCCGGGAGGAGACCCAGTACTTC. Protein product: CAWSEVRGAREETQYF.

The genes are TRBV12-5 and TRBJ2-7; 11 nucleotides align to TRBD2. Germline V gives CDR1 LGHNT, CDR2 FRNRAP. The CDR3 spans 16 residues. Trimming at V came to 4 bases and at J to 2 bases, leaving 7 bases not matched to a gene. CDR3 nucleotide sequence: TGTGCTAGTGGTTCCGCACTAGCGGGAGTCCCCTACGAGCAGTACTTC. Amino acid sequence: CASGSALAGVPYEQYF.

This clone was observed once. The chain combines TRBV10-3 with TRBJ2-3; 7 bases agree with TRBD1. Germline V lookup: CDR1 ENHRY, CDR2 SYGVKD. The CDR3 length is 15 residues. The J segment lost 0 bases and the V segment lost 7 bases, leaving 7 bases of the junction unmatched. CDR3 amino acids: CAINSGQLSTDTQYF. In DNA form, the CDR3 reads TGTGCCATCAACTCGGGACAGTTAAGCACAGATACGCAGTATTTT.

V and J are TRBV30 and TRBJ2-1, with 9 bases matching TRBD2. The V gene's germline CDR1 is GTSNPN and CDR2 SVGIG (reference sequence). This CDR3 has 15 residues. V trimming: 2 bases; J trimming: 4 bases; junction bases outside the gene matches: 6. The CDR3 spells CAWSRGGAKYNEQFF. CDR3 nucleotides: TGTGCCTGGAGTCGCGGGGGGGCCAAATACAATGAGCAGTTCTTC.

The genes are TRBV11-2 and TRBJ2-2; 8 bases map to TRBD2. V dropped 2 bases and J dropped 8; count of bases not matched to a gene: 13. The length of the CDR3 is 17 residues. Germline V CDR1 and CDR2: SGHAT, FQNNGV. CDR3 DNA: TGTGCCAGCAGCTTATACGGGCTCCTGAGCGGGAGTGGGGAGCTGTTTTTT. This gives the protein CASSLYGLLSGSGELFF.

The J gene is TRBJ2-7, the V gene TRBV7-9; TRBD1 agrees at 7 bases. The CDR3 sequence is 14 residues long. Per germline, CDR1 SEHNR and CDR2 FQNEAQ (reference sequence). V trimming: 4 bases; J trimming: 4 bases; junction bases outside the gene matches: 7. The chain's CDR3 is CASSSHGTAYEQYF. As DNA, the CDR3 is TGTGCCAGCAGCTCCCATGGGACAGCTTACGAGCAGTACTTC.

The V call is TRBV7-2, the J call TRBJ1-1, with 7 bases that match TRBD1. In germline, CDR1 is SGHTA, CDR2 FQGNSA. The V segment lost 0 bases and the J segment 7 bases; nucleotides outside the gene matches: 8. The CDR3 is 15 residues long. For the CDR3, the DNA is TGTGCCAGCAGCTTAGCCTTGGACAGGAATATTGAAGCTTTCTTT. This codes for CASSLALDRNIEAFF.

The CDR3 nucleotides are TGTGCCAGCAGCAAGGGCGGGCTAGCGGGGGCTAATGAGCAGTTCTTC. As protein: CASSKGGLAGANEQFF. The genes are TRBV7-3 and TRBJ2-1; 10 bases agree with TRBD2. V lost 5 bases to trimming and J lost 7 bases; unmatched junction nucleotides: 11. There are 16 residues in the CDR3. Germline V gives CDR1 SGHTA, CDR2 FQGTGA. Based on the CDR3 plus reference TRBV7-3 and TRBJ2-1, the full variable domain is GAGVSQTPSNKVTEKGKYVELRCDPISGHTALYWYRQSLGQGPEFLIYFQGTGAADDSGLPNDRFFAVRPEGSVSTLKIQRTERGDSAVYLCASSKGGLAGANEQFFGPGTRLTVL.

V and J are TRBV5-4 and TRBJ2-5; 8 bases align to TRBD1. J lost 5 bases, V lost 4 bases, and 7 bases had no gene match. The germline V gene encodes CDR1 SGHNT and CDR2 YYREEE (reference sequence). CDR3 length equals 14 residues. CDR3 protein: CASSPQGAGETQYF. In nucleotides, the CDR3 is TGTGCCAGCAGCCCGCAGGGGGCTGGCGAGACCCAGTACTTC.

The V gene is TRBV25-1, the J gene TRBJ2-5; D gene unclear. The CDR3 has 13 amino acids. CDR1 is MGHDK and CDR2 is SYGVNS in the germline V gene. V lost 4 bases to trimming and J lost 0 bases, with 6 bases between them. CDR3 residues: CASSATHQETQYF. The CDR3 bases are TGTGCCAGCAGTGCCACACACCAAGAGACCCAGTACTTC.